What follows is one T cell receptor (beta chain) and its context. This clonotype was seen more than once but under ten times. Which antigen it targets is not known. No base qualities exist here, and no much larger clone lies one base off it. This sample stems from a study of T-cell memory formation after mild COVID-19 (dated by TCRdb to 2020 to 2023). For the wider study: Most TCR sequence clusters were specific to one of the two donors. T-cell clones expanding and contracting after mild COVID-19 in two donors were tracked by longitudinal TCRalpha and TCRbeta repertoire sequencing. Two young, previously healthy adult volunteers made up the cohort, one male and one female. The paper's findings and limits, for the study overall: Balanced CD4/CD8 phenotypes were observed for clones contracting from day 15 to 85, whereas a bias towards CD4+ was observed for a second wave of clones expanding from day 15 to 37. Some responding clones were detected in pre-infection memory, which suggested that pre-existing cross-reactive memory T cells had joined the SARS-CoV-2 response. Only a couple of mild cases were covered in the study, and larger cohorts including severe cases with pre-infection samples were considered necessary. Contracting CD4+ clones were found mainly in CM and EM memory subsets, while CD8+ clones were enriched in EMRA. The second-wave clones that peaked on day 37 were not confirmed to be SARS-CoV-2 specific.

Sequencing was performed on an Illumina NovaSeq 6000. TCRalpha and TCRbeta cDNA libraries were constructed by 5'RACE with constant-segment primers, with sample barcodes and unique molecular identifiers being introduced. Trizol reagent was used to extract RNA from every sample. Library amplification was performed in two PCR steps, and a second sample barcode and Illumina TruSeq adapters were introduced in the second step. The libraries were sequenced on an Illumina NovaSeq using 2 x 150 bp paired-end reads. As for the original processing: Reads were demultiplexed and collapsed into UMI-guided consensus sequences with migec v1.2.7. Using mixcr v2.1.11, UMI consensuses were aligned to TRA and TRB V and J templates and then assembled into clonotypes. A clonotype was counted as expanded or contracted only when both edgeR and NoisET called the clonotype significant, with the noise models trained on biological replicates. For edgeR calls, the thresholds were a false discovery rate-adjusted p below 0.01 and a log2 fold-change of 1. As an exploratory analysis of dynamics, max-normalized trajectories of the 1000 most abundant clonotypes were examined with PCA combined with hierarchical clustering. The CD4 or CD8 phenotype of responding clones was assigned using the separately sequenced CD4+ and CD8+ repertoires. TCRdb cleaned the public reads at Q25 with fastp, built clones with MiXCR and kept in-frame beta chains. CDR3 protein duplicates are merged, each entry listing the most common genes and DNA. The V and J calls were determined by TCRdb, not by the authors. Present in this sample are a few hundred thousand distinct CDR3 sequences, around 15% of which were seen just once. The ten largest account for roughly 23% of the sample.

CDR1 and CDR2 (MNHEY, SVGAGI) derive from the germline V gene. Between the V and J ends, shortened by 6 bases and 3 bases respectively, the junction contains 15 bases. The cysteine opens and the phenylalanine closes a CDR3 of 15 amino acids. Solely the CDR3 DNA is kept, with 45 bases framed from the first base. PBMCs were isolated by Ficoll-Paque density gradient centrifugation. In this chain, TRBV6-5 is recombined with TRBJ2-1; the D gene is perhaps TRBD2, on 5 matching bases. The sequence came from a young man who had mild COVID-19 (a few samples of this study predate the infection). The sample titles of this study are shuffled in the database, so cell type and time point are left out; the donor was told from shared clones. Material for sequencing was PBMCs or a T cell subset sorted from them (not recorded which). The CDR3: CASRMSGFIYNEQFF. The sequenced DNA: TGTGCCAGCAGAATGAGCGGATTCATCTACAATGAGCAGTTCTTC.